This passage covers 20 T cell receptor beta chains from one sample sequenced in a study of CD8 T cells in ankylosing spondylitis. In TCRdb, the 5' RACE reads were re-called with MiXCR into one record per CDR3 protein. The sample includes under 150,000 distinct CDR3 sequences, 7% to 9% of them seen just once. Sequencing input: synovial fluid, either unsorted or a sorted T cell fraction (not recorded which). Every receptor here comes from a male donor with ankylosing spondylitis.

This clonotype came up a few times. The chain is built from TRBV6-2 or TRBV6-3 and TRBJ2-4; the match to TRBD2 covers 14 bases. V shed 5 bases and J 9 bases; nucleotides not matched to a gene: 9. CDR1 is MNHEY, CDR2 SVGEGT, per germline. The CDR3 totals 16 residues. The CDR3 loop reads CASSHLTGTSGGIQYF. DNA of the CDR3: TGTGCCAGCAGTCATTTAACCGGGACTAGCGGGGGCATTCAGTACTTC.

The CDR3 DNA reads TGTGCCAGCAGCTTTTGGCGAGGAGGCAATGAGCAGTTCTTC. As protein: CASSFWRGGNEQFF. The rearrangement uses TRBV7-2 and TRBJ2-1; tentative D call: TRBD2 (5 bases). V was cut by 3 bases and J by 6 bases, with 12 bases left in between. The CDR3 spans 14 residues. Germline-derived CDR1 and CDR2 are SGHTA and FQGNSA.

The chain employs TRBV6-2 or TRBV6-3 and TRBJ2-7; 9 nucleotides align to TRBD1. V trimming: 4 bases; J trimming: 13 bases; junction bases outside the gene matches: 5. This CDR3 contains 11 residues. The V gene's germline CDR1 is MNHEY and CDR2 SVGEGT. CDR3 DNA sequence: TGTGCCAGCAGTTGGAGGGACAGGGCCTACTTC. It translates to CASSWRDRAYF.

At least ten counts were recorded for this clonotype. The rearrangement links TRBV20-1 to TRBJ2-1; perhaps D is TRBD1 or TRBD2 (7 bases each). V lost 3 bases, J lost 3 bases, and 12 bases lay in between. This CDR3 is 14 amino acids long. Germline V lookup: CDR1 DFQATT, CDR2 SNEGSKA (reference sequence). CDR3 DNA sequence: TGCAGTGCTAGTCAGGGGGGGGGCTACAATGAGCAGTTCTTC. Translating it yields CSASQGGGYNEQFF.

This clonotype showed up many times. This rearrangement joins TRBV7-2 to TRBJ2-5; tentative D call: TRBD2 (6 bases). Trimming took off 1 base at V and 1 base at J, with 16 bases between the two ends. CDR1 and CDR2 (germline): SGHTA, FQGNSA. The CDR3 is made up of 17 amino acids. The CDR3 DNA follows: TGTGCCAGCAGCTTAGGTACCCCCGCCGGGGGCCAAGAGACCCAGTACTTC. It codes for CASSLGTPAGGQETQYF.

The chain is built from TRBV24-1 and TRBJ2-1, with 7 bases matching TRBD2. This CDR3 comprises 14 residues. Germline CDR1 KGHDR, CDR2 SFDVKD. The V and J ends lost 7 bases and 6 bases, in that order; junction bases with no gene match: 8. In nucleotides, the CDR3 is TGTGCCACCAGGGCCGCGGGAGAGGGCAATGAGCAGTTCTTC. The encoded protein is CATRAAGEGNEQFF.

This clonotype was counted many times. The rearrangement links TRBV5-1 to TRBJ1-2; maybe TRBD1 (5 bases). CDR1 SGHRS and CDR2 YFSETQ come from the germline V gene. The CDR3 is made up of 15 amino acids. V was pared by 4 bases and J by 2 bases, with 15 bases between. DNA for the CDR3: TGCGCCAGCAGCGCATTACAGGACACAAACTATGGCTACACCTTC. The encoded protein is CASSALQDTNYGYTF.

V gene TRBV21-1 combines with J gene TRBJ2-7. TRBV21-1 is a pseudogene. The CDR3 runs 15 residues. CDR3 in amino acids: CASSARRQGPYEQYF. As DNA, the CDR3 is TGTGCCAGCAGCGCCCGAAGACAGGGCCCCTACGAGCAGTACTTC.

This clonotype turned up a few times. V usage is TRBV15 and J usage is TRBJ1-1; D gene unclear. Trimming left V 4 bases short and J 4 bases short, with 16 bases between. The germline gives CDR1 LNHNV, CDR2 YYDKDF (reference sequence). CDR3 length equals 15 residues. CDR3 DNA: TGTGCCACCAGCATTTATCCAAGCCCGGGCACTGAAGCTTTCTTT. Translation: CATSIYPSPGTEAFF.

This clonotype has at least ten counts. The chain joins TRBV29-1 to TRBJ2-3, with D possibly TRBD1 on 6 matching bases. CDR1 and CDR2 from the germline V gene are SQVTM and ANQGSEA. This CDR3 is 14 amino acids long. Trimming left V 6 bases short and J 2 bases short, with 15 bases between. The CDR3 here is CSVARGVPTDTQYF. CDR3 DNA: TGCAGCGTAGCCAGGGGAGTCCCCACAGATACGCAGTATTTT.

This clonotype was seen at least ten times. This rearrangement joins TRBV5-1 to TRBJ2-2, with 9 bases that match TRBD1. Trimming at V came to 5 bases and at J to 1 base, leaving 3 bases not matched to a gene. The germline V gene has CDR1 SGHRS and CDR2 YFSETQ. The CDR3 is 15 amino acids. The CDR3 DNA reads TGCGCCAGCAGTGGGACAGGGATGAACACCGGGGAGCTGTTTTTT. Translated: CASSGTGMNTGELFF. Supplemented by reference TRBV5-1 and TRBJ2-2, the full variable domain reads KAGVTQTPRYLIKTRGQQVTLSCSPISGHRSVSWYQQTPGQGLQFLFEYFSETQRNKGNFPGRFSGRQFSNSRSEMNVSTLELGDSALYLCASSGTGMNTGELFFGEGSRLTVL.

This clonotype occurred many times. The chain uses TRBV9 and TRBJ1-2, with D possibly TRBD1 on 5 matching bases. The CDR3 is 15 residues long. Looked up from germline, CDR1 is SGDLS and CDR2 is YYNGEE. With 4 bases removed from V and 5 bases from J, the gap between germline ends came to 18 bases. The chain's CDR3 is CASSPRRERRYGYTF. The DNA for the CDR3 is TGTGCCAGCAGCCCCCGCAGGGAAAGGAGATATGGCTACACCTTC.

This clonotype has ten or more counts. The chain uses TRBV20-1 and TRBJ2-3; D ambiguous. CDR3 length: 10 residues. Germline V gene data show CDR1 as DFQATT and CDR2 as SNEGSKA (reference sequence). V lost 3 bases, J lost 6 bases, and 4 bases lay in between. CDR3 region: CSASIDTQYF. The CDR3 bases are TGCAGTGCTAGTATTGATACGCAGTATTTT.

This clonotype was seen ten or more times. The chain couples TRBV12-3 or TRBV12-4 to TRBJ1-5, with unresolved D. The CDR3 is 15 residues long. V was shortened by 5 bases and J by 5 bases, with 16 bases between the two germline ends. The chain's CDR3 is CASSPRTGVDQPQHF. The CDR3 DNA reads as TGTGCCAGCAGTCCCCGGACGGGAGTCGATCAGCCCCAGCATTTT.

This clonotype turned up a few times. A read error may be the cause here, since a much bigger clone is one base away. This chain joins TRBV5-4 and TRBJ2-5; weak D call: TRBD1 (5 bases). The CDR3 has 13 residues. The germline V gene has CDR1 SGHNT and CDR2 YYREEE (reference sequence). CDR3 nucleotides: TGTGCCAGCAGCTCGGACACCAAAGAGAACCAGTACTTC. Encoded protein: CASSSDTKENQYF.

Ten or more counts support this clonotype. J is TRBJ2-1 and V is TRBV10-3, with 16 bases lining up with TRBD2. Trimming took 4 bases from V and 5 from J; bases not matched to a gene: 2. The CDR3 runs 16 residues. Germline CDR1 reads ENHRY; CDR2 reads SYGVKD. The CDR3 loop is CAISGGLAGGNNEQFF. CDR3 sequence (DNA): TGTGCCATCAGTGGGGGACTAGCGGGAGGGAACAATGAGCAGTTCTTC.

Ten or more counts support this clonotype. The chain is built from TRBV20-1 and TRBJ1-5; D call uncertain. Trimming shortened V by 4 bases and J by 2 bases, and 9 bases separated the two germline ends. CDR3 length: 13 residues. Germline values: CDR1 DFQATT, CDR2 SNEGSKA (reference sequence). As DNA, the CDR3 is TGCAGTGCTATAAGGGAAGGCAATCAGCCCCAGCATTTT. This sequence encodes CSAIREGNQPQHF.

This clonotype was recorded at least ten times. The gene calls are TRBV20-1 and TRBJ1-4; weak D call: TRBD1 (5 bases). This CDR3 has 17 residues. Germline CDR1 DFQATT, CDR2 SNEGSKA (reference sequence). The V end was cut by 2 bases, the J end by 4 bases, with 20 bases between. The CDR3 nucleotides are TGCAGTGCTAGATGGGGGTTGGCCTGGCGAGGTAATGAAAAACTGTTTTTT. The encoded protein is CSARWGLAWRGNEKLFF.

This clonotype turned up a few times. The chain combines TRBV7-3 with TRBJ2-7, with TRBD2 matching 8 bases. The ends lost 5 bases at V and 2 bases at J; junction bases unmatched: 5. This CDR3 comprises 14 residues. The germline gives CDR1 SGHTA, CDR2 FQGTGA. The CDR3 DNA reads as TGTGCCAGCAGCCCCCAGCGGGGGACCTACGAGCAGTACTTC. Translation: CASSPQRGTYEQYF.

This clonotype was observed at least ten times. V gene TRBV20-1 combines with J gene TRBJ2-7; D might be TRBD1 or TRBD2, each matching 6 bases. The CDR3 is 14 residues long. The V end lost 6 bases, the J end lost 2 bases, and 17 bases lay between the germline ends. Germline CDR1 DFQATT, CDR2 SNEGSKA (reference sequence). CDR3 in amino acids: CSAGGGPIPYEQYF. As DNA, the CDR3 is TGCAGTGCGGGTGGGGGGCCCATCCCCTACGAGCAGTACTTC.